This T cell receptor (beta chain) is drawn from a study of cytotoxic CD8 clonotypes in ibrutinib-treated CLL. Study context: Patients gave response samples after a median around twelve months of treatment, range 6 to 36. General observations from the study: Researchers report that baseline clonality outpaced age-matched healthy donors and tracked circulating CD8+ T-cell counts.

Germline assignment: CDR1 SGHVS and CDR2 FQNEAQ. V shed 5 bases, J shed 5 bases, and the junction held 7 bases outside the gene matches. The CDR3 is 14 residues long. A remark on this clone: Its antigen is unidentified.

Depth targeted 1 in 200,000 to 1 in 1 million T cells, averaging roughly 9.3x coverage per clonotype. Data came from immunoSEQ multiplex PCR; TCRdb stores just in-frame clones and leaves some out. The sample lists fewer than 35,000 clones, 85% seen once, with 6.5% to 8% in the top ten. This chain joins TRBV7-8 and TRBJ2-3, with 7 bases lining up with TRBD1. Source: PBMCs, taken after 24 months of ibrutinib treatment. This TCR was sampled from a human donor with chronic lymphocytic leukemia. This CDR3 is CASSPWDSQDTQYF. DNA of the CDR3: TGTGCCAGCAGCCCCTGGGACAGCCAAGATACGCAGTATTTT.